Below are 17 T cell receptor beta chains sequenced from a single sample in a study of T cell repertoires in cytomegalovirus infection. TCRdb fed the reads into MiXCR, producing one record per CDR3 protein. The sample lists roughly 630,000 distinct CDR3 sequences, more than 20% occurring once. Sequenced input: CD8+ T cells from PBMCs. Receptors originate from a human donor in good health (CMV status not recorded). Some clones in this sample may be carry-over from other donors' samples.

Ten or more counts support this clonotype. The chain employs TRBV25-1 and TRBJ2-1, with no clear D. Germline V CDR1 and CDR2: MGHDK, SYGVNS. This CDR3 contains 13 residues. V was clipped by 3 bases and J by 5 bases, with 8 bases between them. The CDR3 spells CASSDLEDNEQFF. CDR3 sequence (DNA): TGTGCCAGCAGTGATTTGGAAGACAATGAGCAGTTCTTC.

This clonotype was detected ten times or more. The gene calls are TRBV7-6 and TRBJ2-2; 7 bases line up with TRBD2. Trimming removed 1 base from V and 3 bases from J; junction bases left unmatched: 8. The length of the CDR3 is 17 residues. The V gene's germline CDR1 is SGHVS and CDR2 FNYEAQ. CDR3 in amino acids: CASSLDFAGVYTGELFF. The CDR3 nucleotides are TGTGCCAGCAGCTTAGATTTCGCGGGGGTTTACACCGGGGAGCTGTTTTTT.

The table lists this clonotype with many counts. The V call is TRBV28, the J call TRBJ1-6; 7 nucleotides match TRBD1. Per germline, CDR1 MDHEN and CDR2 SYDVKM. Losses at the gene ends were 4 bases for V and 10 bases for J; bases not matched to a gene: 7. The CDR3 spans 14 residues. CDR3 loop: CASSWGQTSSPLHF. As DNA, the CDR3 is TGTGCCAGCAGTTGGGGACAGACGTCATCACCCCTCCACTTT. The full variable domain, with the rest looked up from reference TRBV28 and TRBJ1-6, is DVKVTQSSRYLVKRTGEKVFLECVQDMDHENMFWYRQDPGLGLRLIYFSYDVKMKEKGDIPEGYSVSREKKERFSLILESASTNQTSMYLCASSWGQTSSPLHFGNGTRLTVT.

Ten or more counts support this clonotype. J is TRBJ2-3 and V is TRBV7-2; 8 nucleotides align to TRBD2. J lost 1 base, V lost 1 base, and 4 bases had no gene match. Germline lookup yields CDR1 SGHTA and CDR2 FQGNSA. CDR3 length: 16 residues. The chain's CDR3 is CASSLESRGGTDTQYF. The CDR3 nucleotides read TGTGCCAGCAGCTTAGAATCGCGGGGGGGCACAGATACGCAGTATTTT.

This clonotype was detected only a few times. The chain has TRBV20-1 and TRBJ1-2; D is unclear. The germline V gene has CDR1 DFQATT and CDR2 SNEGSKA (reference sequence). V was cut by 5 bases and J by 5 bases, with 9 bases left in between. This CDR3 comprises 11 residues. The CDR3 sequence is CSAPREYGYTF. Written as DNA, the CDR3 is TGCAGTGCTCCGCGGGAGTATGGCTACACCTTC.

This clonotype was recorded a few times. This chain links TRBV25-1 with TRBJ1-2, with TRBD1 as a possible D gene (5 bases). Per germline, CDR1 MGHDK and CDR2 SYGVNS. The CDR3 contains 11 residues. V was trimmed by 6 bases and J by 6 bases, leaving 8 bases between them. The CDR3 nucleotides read TGTGCCAGCAGAGACAGAAATGGCTACACCTTC. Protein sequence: CASRDRNGYTF.

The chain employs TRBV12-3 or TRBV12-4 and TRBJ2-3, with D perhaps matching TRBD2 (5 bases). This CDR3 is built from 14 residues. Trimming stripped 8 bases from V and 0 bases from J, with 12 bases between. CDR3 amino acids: CASGQEASTDTQYF. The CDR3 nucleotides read TGTGCCAGCGGCCAGGAGGCAAGCACAGATACGCAGTATTTT.

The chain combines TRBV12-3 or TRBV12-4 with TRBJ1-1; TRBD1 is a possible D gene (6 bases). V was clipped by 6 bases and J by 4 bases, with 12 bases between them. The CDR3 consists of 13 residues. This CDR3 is CASREGGVTEAFF. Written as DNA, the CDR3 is TGTGCCAGCAGAGAGGGGGGGGTCACTGAAGCTTTCTTT.

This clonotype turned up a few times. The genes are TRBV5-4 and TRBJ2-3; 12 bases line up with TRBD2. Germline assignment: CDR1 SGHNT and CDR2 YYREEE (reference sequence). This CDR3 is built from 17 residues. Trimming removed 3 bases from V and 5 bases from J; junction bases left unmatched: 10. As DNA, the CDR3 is TGTGCCAGCAGCTCGGAGACTAGCGGGGGCTTAGAAGATACGCAGTATTTT. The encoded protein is CASSSETSGGLEDTQYF.

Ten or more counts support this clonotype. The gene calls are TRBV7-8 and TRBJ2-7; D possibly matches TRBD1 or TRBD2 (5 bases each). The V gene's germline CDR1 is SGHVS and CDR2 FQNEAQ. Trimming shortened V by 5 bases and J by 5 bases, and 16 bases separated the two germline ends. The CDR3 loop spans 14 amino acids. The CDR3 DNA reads TGTGCCAGCAGCCCGGGGAGACGGGACCACGAGCAGTACTTC. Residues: CASSPGRRDHEQYF.

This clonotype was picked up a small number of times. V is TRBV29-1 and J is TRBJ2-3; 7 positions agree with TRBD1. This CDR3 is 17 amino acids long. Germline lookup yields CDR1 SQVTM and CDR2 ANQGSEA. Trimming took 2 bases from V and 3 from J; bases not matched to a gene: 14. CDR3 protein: CSVERLERGHDTDTQYF. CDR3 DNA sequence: TGCAGCGTTGAAAGGCTCGAAAGGGGGCATGATACAGATACGCAGTATTTT.

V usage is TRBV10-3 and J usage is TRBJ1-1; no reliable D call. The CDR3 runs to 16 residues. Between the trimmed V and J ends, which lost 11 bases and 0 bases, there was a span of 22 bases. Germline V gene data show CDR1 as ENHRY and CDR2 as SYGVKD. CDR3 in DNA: TGTGCCTCCTGGCGGGAACACATTTTAATGAACACTGAAGCTTTCTTT. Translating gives CASWREHILMNTEAFF.

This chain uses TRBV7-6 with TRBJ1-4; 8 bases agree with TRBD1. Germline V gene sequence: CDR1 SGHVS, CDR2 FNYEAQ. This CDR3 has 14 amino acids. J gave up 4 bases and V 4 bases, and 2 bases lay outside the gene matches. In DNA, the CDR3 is TGTGCCAGCAGCTCGACAGGGGTTAATGAAAAACTGTTTTTT. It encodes CASSSTGVNEKLFF.

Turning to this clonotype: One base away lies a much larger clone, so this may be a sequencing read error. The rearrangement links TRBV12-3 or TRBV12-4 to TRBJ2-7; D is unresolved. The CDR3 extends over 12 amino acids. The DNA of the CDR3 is TGTGCCAGCAGTCGAGGAAGACACGAGCAGTGCTTC. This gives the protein CASSRGRHEQCF.

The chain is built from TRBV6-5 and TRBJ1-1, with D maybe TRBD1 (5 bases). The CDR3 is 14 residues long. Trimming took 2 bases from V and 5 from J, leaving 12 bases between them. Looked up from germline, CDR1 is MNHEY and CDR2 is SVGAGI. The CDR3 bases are TGTGCCAGCAGTTACGGCAGGGAAGGAACTGAAGCTTTCTTT. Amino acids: CASSYGREGTEAFF.

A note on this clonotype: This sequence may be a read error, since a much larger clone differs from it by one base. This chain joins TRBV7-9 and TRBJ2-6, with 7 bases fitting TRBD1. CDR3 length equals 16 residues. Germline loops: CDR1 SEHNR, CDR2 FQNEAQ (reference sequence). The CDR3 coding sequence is TGTGCCAACAGCCCGGGACAGCTCTCTGGGGCCAACGTCCTGACTTTC. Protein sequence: CANSPGQLSGANVLTF.

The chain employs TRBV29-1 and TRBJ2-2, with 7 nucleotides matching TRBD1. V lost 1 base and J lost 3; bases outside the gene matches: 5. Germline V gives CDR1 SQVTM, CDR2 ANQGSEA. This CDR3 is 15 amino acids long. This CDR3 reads CSVEGRGPDTGELFF. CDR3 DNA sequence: TGCAGCGTTGAAGGAAGGGGGCCCGACACCGGGGAGCTGTTTTTT.